This T cell receptor (beta chain) was observed in a study of blood T cell repertoires in COVID-19. Study-level background: Samples came from the United States, Italy and Spain, spanning acute and convalescent COVID-19.

Under the authors' procedure: By means of reference gene primer amplification, nucleated cell counts were estimated. Profiling relied on immunoSEQ multiplex PCR, and the TCRdb table lists in-frame clones only, not all of them. V and J calls and clone size are as listed in that table; D and trimming were resolved from the DNA. Altogether over 250,000 clones are present, 80% to 90% being singletons, with the ten largest covering about 10%. From germline, CDR1 is WNHNN and CDR2 SYGVQD (reference sequence). There are 15 residues in the CDR3. Germline trimming cut 4 bases from V and 4 bases from J; bases unmatched to any gene: 4.

The clonotype comes from a woman aged 65 to 85 with acute or convalescent COVID-19. Sequences were obtained from peripheral blood. The V and J genes are TRBV10-1 and TRBJ2-1; 10 bases align to TRBD2. DNA of the CDR3: TGCGCCAGCAGTGTTCAGCGGGGGGGATACAATGAGCAGTTCTTC. It codes for CASSVQRGGYNEQFF.